The source of this T cell receptor (beta chain) is a study of T-cell memory formation after mild COVID-19. Study-wide context: Across donors, TCR clusters were largely donor specific. The study, taken as a whole, reports: Contracting clones from day 15 to 85 had balanced CD4/CD8; later expanders favoured CD4+. Second-wave clones peaking on day 37 lacked confirmed SARS-CoV-2 specificity.

The CDR3 loop spans 15 amino acids. Unmatched junction bases numbered 8, after V lost 4 bases and J lost 1 base. From germline, CDR1 is SGHRS and CDR2 YFSETQ. The sample holds a few counts of this clonotype. Antigen: not known. One entry per CDR3 protein results from TCRdb running MiXCR on the 5' RACE reads. Altogether 530,000 or so distinct CDR3 sequences are present, around a sixth being singletons, with the ten largest covering approximately 8.1%. Sequences were obtained from PBMCs or a T cell subset sorted from them (not recorded which). The chain is built from TRBV5-1 and TRBJ2-7; 7 positions match TRBD1. The TCR comes from an adult woman who had mild COVID-19 (a few samples of this study predate the infection). Cell type and time point are not known. CDR3 sequence reads: CASSIGPGQSYEQYF. The DNA of the CDR3 is TGCGCCAGCAGCATTGGGCCGGGACAGTCCTACGAGCAGTACTTC.